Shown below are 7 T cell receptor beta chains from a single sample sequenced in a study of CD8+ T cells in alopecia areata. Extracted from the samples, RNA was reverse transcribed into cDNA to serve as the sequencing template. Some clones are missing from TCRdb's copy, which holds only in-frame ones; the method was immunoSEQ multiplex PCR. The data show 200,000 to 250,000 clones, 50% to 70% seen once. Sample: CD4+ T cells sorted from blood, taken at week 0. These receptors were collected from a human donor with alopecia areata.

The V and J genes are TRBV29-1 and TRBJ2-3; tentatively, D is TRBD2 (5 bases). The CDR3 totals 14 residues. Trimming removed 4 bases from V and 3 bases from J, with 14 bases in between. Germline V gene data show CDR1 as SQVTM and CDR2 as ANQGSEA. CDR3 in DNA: TGCAGCGTTGCCCAACGAGGCGGGACAGATACGCAGTATTTT. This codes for CSVAQRGGTDTQYF.

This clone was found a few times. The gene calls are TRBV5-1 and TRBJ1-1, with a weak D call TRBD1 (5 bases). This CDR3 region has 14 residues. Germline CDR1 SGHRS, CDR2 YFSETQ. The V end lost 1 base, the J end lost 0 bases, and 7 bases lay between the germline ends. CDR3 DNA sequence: TGCGCCAGCAGCTTGAGGGGAGTGAACACTGAAGCTTTCTTT. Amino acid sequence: CASSLRGVNTEAFF.

The CDR3 region is CAWTPQGEYGYTF. The CDR3 DNA follows: TGTGCCTGGACCCCACAGGGAGAGTATGGCTACACCTTC. V usage is TRBV30 and J usage is TRBJ1-2, with a tentative D call TRBD1 (6 bases). Germline CDR1 reads GTSNPN; CDR2 reads SVGIG (reference sequence). V lost 4 bases and J lost 5, with 14 bases in between. The CDR3 totals 13 residues.

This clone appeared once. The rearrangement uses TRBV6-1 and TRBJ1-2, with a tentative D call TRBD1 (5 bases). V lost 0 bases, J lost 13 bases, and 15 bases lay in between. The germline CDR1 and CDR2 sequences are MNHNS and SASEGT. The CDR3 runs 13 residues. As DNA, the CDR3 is TGTGCCAGCAGTGAAGCGCGAACAGGTAGCCTCACCTTC. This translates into CASSEARTGSLTF.

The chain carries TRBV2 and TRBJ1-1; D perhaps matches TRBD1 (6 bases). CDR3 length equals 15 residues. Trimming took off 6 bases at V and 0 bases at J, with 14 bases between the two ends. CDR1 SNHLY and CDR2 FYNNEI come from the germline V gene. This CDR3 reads CASRVRGGMNTEAFF. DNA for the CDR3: TGTGCCAGCAGGGTTAGGGGGGGCATGAACACTGAAGCTTTCTTT.

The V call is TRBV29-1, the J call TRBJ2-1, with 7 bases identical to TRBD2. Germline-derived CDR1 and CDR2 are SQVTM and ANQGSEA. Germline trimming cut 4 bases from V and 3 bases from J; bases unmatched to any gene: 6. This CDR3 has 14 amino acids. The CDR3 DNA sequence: TGCAGCGTTGGCGGGAGCCCCCACTACAATGAGCAGTTCTTC. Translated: CSVGGSPHYNEQFF.

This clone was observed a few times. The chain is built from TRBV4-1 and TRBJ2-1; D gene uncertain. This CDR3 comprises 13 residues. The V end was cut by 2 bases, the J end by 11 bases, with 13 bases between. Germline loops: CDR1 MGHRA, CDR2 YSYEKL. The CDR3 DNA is TGCGCCAGCAGCCAACTCCTATCGGGCCAGCAGTTCTTC. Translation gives CASSQLLSGQQFF.